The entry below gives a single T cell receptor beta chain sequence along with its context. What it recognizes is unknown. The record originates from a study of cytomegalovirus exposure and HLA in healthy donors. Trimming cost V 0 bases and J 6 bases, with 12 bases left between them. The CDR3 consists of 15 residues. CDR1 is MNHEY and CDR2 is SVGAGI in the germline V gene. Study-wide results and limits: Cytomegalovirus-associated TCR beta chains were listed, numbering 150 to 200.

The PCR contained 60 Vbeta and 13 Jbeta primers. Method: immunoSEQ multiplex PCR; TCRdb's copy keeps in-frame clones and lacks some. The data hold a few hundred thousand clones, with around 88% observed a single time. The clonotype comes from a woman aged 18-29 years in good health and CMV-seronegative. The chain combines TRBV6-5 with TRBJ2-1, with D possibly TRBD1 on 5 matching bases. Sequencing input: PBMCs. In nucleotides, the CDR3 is TGTGCCAGCAGTTACTCGCCGGTGGGGCTCAATGAGCAGTTCTTC. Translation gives CASSYSPVGLNEQFF.